Listed below are T cell receptor beta chains from one sample, sequenced in a study of cytomegalovirus exposure and HLA in healthy donors. TCRdb keeps only in-frame clones here, not all; method: immunoSEQ multiplex PCR. The sample has 310,000 or so clones, 80% to 90% seen once; the top ten hold 2% to 3%. The specimen sequenced was PBMCs. These TCRs come from a woman aged 18-29 years in good health and CMV-seronegative. The conserved cysteine and the conserved F or W are not part of the CDR3 here.

v_call	j_call	cdr3_aa
TRBV18	TRBJ1-2	ASSPSSTGPNYGYT
TRBV2	TRBJ2-1	ASRGTSGGSGDEQF
TRBV6-6	TRBJ2-7	ASSRGQMYEQY
TRBV15	TRBJ1-4	ATSRSPGQSNEKLF
TRBV11-2	TRBJ2-7	ASSLDPGEAYGQY
TRBV9	TRBJ1-4	ASSAHRGPNEKLF
TRBV5-1	TRBJ2-1	ASSERGGVSYNEQF
TRBV6-1	TRBJ1-2	ASSEYRRGTNYGYT
TRBV6-5	TRBJ2-4	ASSREAKNIQY
TRBV15	TRBJ1-1	ATTQGVGAF
TRBV9	TRBJ2-1	ASSLRPPQDSSYNEQF
TRBV5-1	TRBJ2-5	ASSLGLAGTGETQY
TRBV2	TRBJ1-2	ASSEGGGLYGYT
TRBV18	TRBJ2-3	ASSPIAGASTDTQY
TRBV19	TRBJ2-3	ASSIVGGRTDTQY
TRBV6-5	TRBJ2-7	ASKKGTGGYEQY
TRBV5-4	TRBJ2-2	ASSAGGKGPGELF
TRBV27	TRBJ2-7	ASSLQGTPKQY
TRBV5-1	TRBJ2-3	ASSPGTGSSSTDTQY
TRBV10-3	TRBJ2-3	ATTTSGGTDTQY
TRBV25-1	TRBJ1-4	ASSLLGQGVEKLF
TRBV12-2	TRBJ2-1	ASRFGRGGEQF
TRBV6-1	TRBJ2-1	ASSSYSGGEQF
TRBV5-5	TRBJ2-7	ASSLGGGGDRPYEQY
TRBV7-2	TRBJ1-2	ASSNYEGNYGYT
TRBV27	TRBJ1-1	ASSFSGSAEAF
TRBV30	TRBJ1-3	AWSVLLGRSSGNTIY